The rows below give T cell receptor beta chains drawn from one sample of a study of shared clonotypes between healthy human individuals. Repertoires were generated with immunoSEQ multiplex PCR, while TCRdb's copy carries only in-frame clones and drops some. This sample carries around 2.1 million clones, approximately 94% of them seen once, and the ten largest clones take roughly 1.8%. Sequenced: naive CD8+ T cells from PBMCs. Receptors originate from a man younger than 35 in good health. Some clones in this sample may be carry-over from other donors' samples. CDR3s include the opening cysteine and the closing phenylalanine or tryptophan. A D gene is named only where the DNA matches it firmly. Rows may omit the clone size; those that give it use once, few, many or a size class.

clone_size: -
v_call: TRBV28
j_call: TRBJ2-7
d_call: -
cdr3_nt: TGTGCCAGCAGTCCCGGACTGGAAAGCTACGAGCAGTACTTC
cdr3_aa: CASSPGLESYEQYF

clone_size: -
v_call: TRBV28
j_call: TRBJ2-1
d_call: -
cdr3_nt: TGTGCCAGCAGTTTTCGGGCAGGGTCCTACAATGAGCAGTTCTTC
cdr3_aa: CASSFRAGSYNEQFF

clone_size: -
v_call: TRBV27
j_call: TRBJ1-5
d_call: TRBD1
cdr3_nt: TGTGCCAGCAGCCCACAGGGGAATCAGCCCCAGCATTTT
cdr3_aa: CASSPQGNQPQHF

clone_size: -
v_call: TRBV5-6
j_call: TRBJ2-2
d_call: -
cdr3_nt: TGTGCCAGCAGCTTGGTAGGGGGAGGGGAGCTGTTTTTT
cdr3_aa: CASSLVGGGELFF

clone_size: once
v_call: TRBV2
j_call: TRBJ2-1
d_call: -
cdr3_nt: TGTGCCAGCACCCACTCTAGCAGGGGAAATGAGCAGTTCTTC
cdr3_aa: CASTHSSRGNEQFF

clone_size: -
v_call: TRBV4-1
j_call: TRBJ2-1
d_call: TRBD1
cdr3_nt: TGCGCCAGCAGCCTAAGGACAGGGCCGTACAATGAGCAGTTCTTC
cdr3_aa: CASSLRTGPYNEQFF

clone_size: -
v_call: TRBV28
j_call: TRBJ2-7
d_call: TRBD1
cdr3_nt: TGTGCCAGCACCTACGGGACAGGCTACGAGCAGTACTTC
cdr3_aa: CASTYGTGYEQYF

clone_size: -
v_call: TRBV11-2
j_call: TRBJ2-1
d_call: -
cdr3_nt: TGTGCCAGCAGCCTCGGGGGACCAAGGGAGTGGTATGAGCAGTTCTTC
cdr3_aa: CASSLGGPREWYEQFF

clone_size: -
v_call: TRBV5-1
j_call: TRBJ2-7
d_call: -
cdr3_nt: TGCGCCAGCAGCTTGGCAGACCTAGGCCTCTTCCACGAGCAGTACTTC
cdr3_aa: CASSLADLGLFHEQYF

clone_size: few
v_call: TRBV6-1
j_call: TRBJ2-5
d_call: -
cdr3_nt: TGTGCCAGCACTACGGGACCCGGTGAAGAGACCCAGTACTTC
cdr3_aa: CASTTGPGEETQYF

clone_size: -
v_call: TRBV2
j_call: TRBJ2-2
d_call: TRBD2
cdr3_nt: TGTGCCAGCAGAACACTAGCGGGAGGTTCCGGGGAGCTGTTTTTT
cdr3_aa: CASRTLAGGSGELFF

clone_size: -
v_call: TRBV27
j_call: TRBJ2-7
d_call: -
cdr3_nt: TGTGCCAGCAGTTACTTAGGGGTAGCCTACGAGCAGTACTTC
cdr3_aa: CASSYLGVAYEQYF

clone_size: -
v_call: TRBV28
j_call: TRBJ2-7
d_call: -
cdr3_nt: TGTGCCAGCAGTCCGGGAGTCGACCCCTCCTACGAGCAGTACTTC
cdr3_aa: CASSPGVDPSYEQYF

clone_size: -
v_call: TRBV7-9
j_call: TRBJ1-2
d_call: -
cdr3_nt: TGTGCCAGCAGCCTGGGACGGGTCTCTATGTATGGCTACACCTTC
cdr3_aa: CASSLGRVSMYGYTF

clone_size: -
v_call: TRBV5-1
j_call: TRBJ2-7
d_call: -
cdr3_nt: TGCGCCAGCAGCTTGTACCCAGAAGGCTACGAGCAGTACTTC
cdr3_aa: CASSLYPEGYEQYF

clone_size: -
v_call: TRBV19
j_call: TRBJ1-4
d_call: -
cdr3_nt: TGTGCCAGTAAGACCACCCATTTTGCAACTAATGAAAAACTGTTTTTT
cdr3_aa: CASKTTHFATNEKLFF

clone_size: -
v_call: TRBV6-8
j_call: TRBJ2-7
d_call: TRBD2
cdr3_nt: TGTGCCAGCACCCCACCCAGACTAGCGGGAGGTCACGAGCAGTACTTC
cdr3_aa: CASTPPRLAGGHEQYF

clone_size: -
v_call: TRBV27
j_call: TRBJ2-3
d_call: -
cdr3_nt: TGTGCCAGCAGCCCCCAAAGGGCTTTCACAGATACGCAGTATTTT
cdr3_aa: CASSPQRAFTDTQYF

clone_size: -
v_call: TRBV5-5
j_call: TRBJ1-1
d_call: -
cdr3_nt: TGTGCCAGCAGCTTGGATGTCCGGGGGGCTTTCTTT
cdr3_aa: CASSLDVRGAFF

clone_size: -
v_call: TRBV5-8
j_call: TRBJ1-1
d_call: -
cdr3_nt: TGTGCCAGCAGCTTGATCGGGCTGGGCTCTGAAGCTTTCTTT
cdr3_aa: CASSLIGLGSEAFF

clone_size: -
v_call: TRBV29-1
j_call: TRBJ2-2
d_call: -
cdr3_nt: TGCAGCGTTGCTCGGGTTACCGGGGAGCTGTTTTTT
cdr3_aa: CSVARVTGELFF

clone_size: -
v_call: TRBV7-6
j_call: TRBJ2-3
d_call: TRBD2
cdr3_nt: TGTGCCAGCAGCTCGACTAGCCGGAGGAGGGATACGCAGTATTTT
cdr3_aa: CASSSTSRRRDTQYF

clone_size: -
v_call: TRBV27
j_call: TRBJ2-7
d_call: TRBD1
cdr3_nt: TGTGCCAGCAGCGACAGGGGGAACGAGCAGTACTTC
cdr3_aa: CASSDRGNEQYF

clone_size: -
v_call: TRBV30
j_call: TRBJ2-1
d_call: -
cdr3_nt: TGTGCCTGGGGCCCGCGGGGCTCCCTCTTC
cdr3_aa: CAWGPRGSLF

clone_size: -
v_call: TRBV5-1
j_call: TRBJ2-1
d_call: TRBD1
cdr3_nt: TGCGCCAGCAGCTTGAGCCAGGGGGCTTTCAATGAGCAGTTCTTC
cdr3_aa: CASSLSQGAFNEQFF

clone_size: -
v_call: TRBV20-1
j_call: TRBJ2-7
d_call: -
cdr3_nt: TGCAGTGCTAGAGATAGTGGCGAGCAGTACTTC
cdr3_aa: CSARDSGEQYF

clone_size: -
v_call: TRBV5-4
j_call: TRBJ1-4
d_call: -
cdr3_nt: TGTGCCAGCAGCTTGACCGGGGACCGAGAAAAACTGTTTTTT
cdr3_aa: CASSLTGDREKLFF